These T cell receptor beta chains were read from a single sample in a study of shared clonotypes between healthy human individuals. The repertoire was sequenced with immunoSEQ multiplex PCR; TCRdb's copy has only in-frame clones and lacks some. The sample has around 1,000,000 clones, roughly 80% seen once. Sequencing was performed on memory CD4+ T cells from PBMCs. These receptors were collected from a man between 18 and 29 years old in good health. Some clones in this sample may be carry-over from other donors' samples. Each CDR3 is given without its conserved first and last residue.

j_gene,v_gene,CDR3aa
TRBJ1-5,TRBV6-1,ASSEMRGRPQH
TRBJ1-2,TRBV4-2,ASSQEEGSNYGYT
TRBJ1-4,TRBV7-6,ASSLRDRGQPALF
TRBJ2-7,TRBV28,ASRKDTYEQY
TRBJ2-7,TRBV5-1,ASNSGIAYEQY
TRBJ1-2,TRBV27,ASSFLPGEYYGYT
TRBJ2-1,TRBV5-1,ASSPRLATDEQF
TRBJ1-1,TRBV19,ASSPGGYTEAF
TRBJ2-7,TRBV4-2,ASSQDRDSPSYEQY
TRBJ1-2,TRBV28,ASSSVDGYGYT
TRBJ1-4,TRBV7-9,ASSGGQGTNEKLF
TRBJ2-7,TRBV5-1,ASSLGGSSTSYEQY
TRBJ1-5,TRBV30,AWSTRGTLGNQPQH
TRBJ2-1,TRBV11-2,ASSQRLSSYNEQF
TRBJ2-2,TRBV30,AWSRDGNTGELF
TRBJ2-1,TRBV11-1,ASSPRLSGVGNEQF
TRBJ2-3,TRBV5-1,ASSFGATDTQY
TRBJ2-7,TRBV6-1,ASSEGGWASGDFYEQY
TRBJ1-2,TRBV6-1,ASSHISGYT
TRBJ2-1,TRBV6-6,ASSPAGGEQF
TRBJ2-7,TRBV6-6,ASRLAGGFYEQY
TRBJ2-2,TRBV19,ASSILAGETGELF
TRBJ2-5,TRBV5-1,ASSLAAGVVVGETQY
TRBJ1-3,TRBV27,ASSRASSGNTIY
TRBJ2-5,TRBV6-5,ASSRLSAGRETQY
TRBJ2-2,TRBV5-1,ASKNPFGTDSDTGELF
TRBJ2-5,TRBV7-2,ASSPRAGGYGTQY
TRBJ1-1,TRBV2,ASQGRTEAF
TRBJ2-3,TRBV6-5,ASSGTRDSQTQY
TRBJ1-4,TRBV7-2,ASSLRPGVLAEKLF
TRBJ2-7,TRBV7-9,ASSLGAQFEQY
TRBJ2-1,TRBV6-6,ASSQGLAGGNEQF
TRBJ1-6,TRBV28,ASRPQGTYNSPLH
TRBJ1-2,TRBV6-6,ASSYSRDSYGYT
TRBJ2-2,TRBV18,ASSQSRLSNTGELF
TRBJ1-5,TRBV30,ARSVMNSEPQH
TRBJ2-6,TRBV6-5,ASRRTGFGANVLT
TRBJ2-7,TRBV5-1,ASSLGTTSRGYEQY
TRBJ2-7,TRBV4-2,ASSQDPSGGEQY
TRBJ2-1,TRBV6-6,ASSPRWDEQF
TRBJ1-2,TRBV28,ASSLGGLYGYT
TRBJ2-2,TRBV5-4,ASSPAGGRGNTGELF
TRBJ2-7,TRBV28,ASSPGGTHEQY
TRBJ2-5,TRBV15,ATSRGLLYQETQY
TRBJ2-2,TRBV2,ASKDATGVSGELF
TRBJ1-1,TRBV28,ASSTPRGLGLAF
TRBJ2-3,TRBV28,ASSQSGALTDTQY
TRBJ2-7,TRBV7-8,ASSLVERSYEQY
TRBJ2-5,TRBV5-1,ASSLALNQETQY
TRBJ2-5,TRBV2,ARRGGGSHQETQY
TRBJ2-7,TRBV27,ASSARSNRQGRVEQY
TRBJ2-4,TRBV2,ASSSPPTSAMTKNIQY
TRBJ2-1,TRBV11-2,ASSLLPGGNNEQF